The present entry profiles one TCR beta chain with its context. Antigen unknown. The sample belongs to a study of graft-versus-host responses after intestinal transplantation. Study-wide context: Multivisceral, liver-intestinal, or isolated intestinal transplants were given to recipients. For 3 to 4 years after anti-thymocyte globulin induction, all recipients took tacrolimus and steroids. Study-wide results and limits: The authors found GvH clones in recipient marrow, some appearing first in ileum or blood.

Data came from immunoSEQ multiplex PCR; TCRdb stores just in-frame clones and leaves some out. The sample consists of around 100,000 clones, about 90% of them appearing once. Germline V gene lookup returns CDR1 MNHNS and CDR2 SASEGT. V shed 6 bases and J shed 5 bases, with 13 bases lying between them. This CDR3 contains 13 residues. The chain combines TRBV6-1 with TRBJ1-1, with D perhaps TRBD1 (6 bases). This TCR came from a human donor who received an intestinal transplant. This specimen consisted of unstimulated CD4+ T cells sorted from spleen or lymph node cells, obtained before intestinal transplant. CDR3 nucleotides: TGTGCCAGCAGACCCACCAGGGGTACTGAAGCTTTCTTT. It is translated as CASRPTRGTEAFF.